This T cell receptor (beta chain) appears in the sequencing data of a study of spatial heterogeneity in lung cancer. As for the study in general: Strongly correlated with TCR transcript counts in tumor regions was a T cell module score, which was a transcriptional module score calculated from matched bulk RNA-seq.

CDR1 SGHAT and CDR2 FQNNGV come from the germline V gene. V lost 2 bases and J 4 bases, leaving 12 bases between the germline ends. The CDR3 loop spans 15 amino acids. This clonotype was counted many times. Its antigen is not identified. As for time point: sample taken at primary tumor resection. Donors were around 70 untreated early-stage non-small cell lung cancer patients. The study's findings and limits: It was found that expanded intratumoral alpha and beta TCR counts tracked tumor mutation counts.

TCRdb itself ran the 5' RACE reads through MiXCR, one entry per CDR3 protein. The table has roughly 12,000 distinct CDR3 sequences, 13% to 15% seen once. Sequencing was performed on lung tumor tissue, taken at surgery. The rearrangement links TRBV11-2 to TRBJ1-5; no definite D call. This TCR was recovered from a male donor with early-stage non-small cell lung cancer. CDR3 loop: CASSLSFVGNQPQHF. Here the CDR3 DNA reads TGTGCCAGCAGCTTATCGTTCGTTGGAAATCAGCCCCAGCATTTT.